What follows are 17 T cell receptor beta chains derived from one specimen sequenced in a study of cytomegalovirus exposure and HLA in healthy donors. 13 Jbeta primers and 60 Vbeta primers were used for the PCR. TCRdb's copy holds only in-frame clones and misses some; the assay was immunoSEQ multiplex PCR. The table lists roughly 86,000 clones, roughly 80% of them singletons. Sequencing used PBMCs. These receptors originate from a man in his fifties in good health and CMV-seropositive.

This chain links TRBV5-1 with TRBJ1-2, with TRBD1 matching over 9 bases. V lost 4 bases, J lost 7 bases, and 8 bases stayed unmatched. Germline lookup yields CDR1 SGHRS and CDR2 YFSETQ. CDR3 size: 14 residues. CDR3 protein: CASSQETGGFGYTF. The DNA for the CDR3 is TGCGCCAGCAGCCAAGAAACAGGGGGCTTTGGCTACACCTTC.

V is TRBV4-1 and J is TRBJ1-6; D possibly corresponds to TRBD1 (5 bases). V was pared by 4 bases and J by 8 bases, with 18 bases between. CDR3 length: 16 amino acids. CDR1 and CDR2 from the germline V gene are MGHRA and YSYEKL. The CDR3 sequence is CASSLDMRGTYSPLHF. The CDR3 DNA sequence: TGCGCCAGCAGCCTAGACATGCGGGGGACGTATTCACCCCTCCACTTT.

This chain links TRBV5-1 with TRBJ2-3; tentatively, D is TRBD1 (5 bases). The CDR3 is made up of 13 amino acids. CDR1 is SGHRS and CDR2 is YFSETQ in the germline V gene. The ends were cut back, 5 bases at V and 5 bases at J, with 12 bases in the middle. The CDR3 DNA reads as TGCGCCAGCAGGAAGGACAATAAAGATACGCAGTATTTT. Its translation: CASRKDNKDTQYF.

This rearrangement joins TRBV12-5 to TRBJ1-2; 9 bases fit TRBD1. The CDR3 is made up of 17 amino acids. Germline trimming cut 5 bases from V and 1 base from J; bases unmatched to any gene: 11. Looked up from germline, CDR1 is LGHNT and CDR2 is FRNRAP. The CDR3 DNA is TGTGCTAGTGGTCGGTCAAGAGGGACAGGGATTAACTATGGCTACACCTTC. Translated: CASGRSRGTGINYGYTF.

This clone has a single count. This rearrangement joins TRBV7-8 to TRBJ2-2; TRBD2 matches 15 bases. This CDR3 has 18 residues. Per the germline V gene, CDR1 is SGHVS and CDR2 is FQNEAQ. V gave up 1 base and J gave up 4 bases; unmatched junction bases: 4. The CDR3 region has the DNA TGTGCCAGCAGCTTAGGGGGACTAGCGGGGGGTGGCACCGGGGAGCTGTTTTTT. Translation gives CASSLGGLAGGGTGELFF.

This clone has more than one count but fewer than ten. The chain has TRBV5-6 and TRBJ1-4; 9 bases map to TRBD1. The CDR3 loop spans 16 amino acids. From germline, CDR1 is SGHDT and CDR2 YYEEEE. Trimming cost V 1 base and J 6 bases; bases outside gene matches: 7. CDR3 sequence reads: CASSLIHRGRDEKLFF. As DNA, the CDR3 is TGTGCCAGCAGCTTGATCCACAGGGGGCGCGATGAAAAACTGTTTTTT. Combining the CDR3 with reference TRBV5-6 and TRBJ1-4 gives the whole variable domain DAGVTQSPTHLIKTRGQQVTLRCSPKSGHDTVSWYQQALGQGPQFIFQYYEEEERQRGNFPDRFSGHQFPNYSSELNVNALLLGDSALYLCASSLIHRGRDEKLFFGSGTQLSVL.

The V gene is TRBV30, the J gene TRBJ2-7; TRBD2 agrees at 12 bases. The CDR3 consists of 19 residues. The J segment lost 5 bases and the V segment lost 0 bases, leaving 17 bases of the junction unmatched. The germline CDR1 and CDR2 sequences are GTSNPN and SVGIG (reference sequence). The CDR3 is CAWSVYYTSGGRQRDEQYF. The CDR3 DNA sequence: TGTGCCTGGAGTGTTTATTATACTAGCGGGGGGCGTCAGAGGGACGAGCAGTACTTC.

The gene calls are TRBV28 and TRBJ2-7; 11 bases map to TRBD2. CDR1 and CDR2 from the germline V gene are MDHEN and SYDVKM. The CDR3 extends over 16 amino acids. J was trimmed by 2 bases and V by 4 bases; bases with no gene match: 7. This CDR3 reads CASSSPSGGLTYEQYF. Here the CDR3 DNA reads TGTGCCAGCAGTTCCCCTAGCGGGGGGCTTACCTACGAGCAGTACTTC.

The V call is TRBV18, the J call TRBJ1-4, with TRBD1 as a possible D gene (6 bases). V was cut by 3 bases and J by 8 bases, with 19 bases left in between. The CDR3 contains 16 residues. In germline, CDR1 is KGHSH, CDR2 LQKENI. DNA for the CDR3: TGTGCCAGCTCACCGCGAAGCACAGGGATGCAAGAAAAACTGTTTTTT. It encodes CASSPRSTGMQEKLFF.

The CDR3 DNA is TGTGCCAGCAGCGTAGGGGGACAGGGTAAGAATGAGCAGTTCTTC. This translates into CASSVGGQGKNEQFF. The chain couples TRBV9 to TRBJ2-1; TRBD1 matches 9 bases. The trim removed 0 bases at V and 7 bases at J, leaving 5 bases unmatched. This CDR3 has 15 residues. From germline, CDR1 is SGDLS and CDR2 YYNGEE. Looking up the rest from reference TRBV9 and TRBJ2-1 gives the full variable domain: DSGVTQTPKHLITATGQRVTLRCSPRSGDLSVYWYQQSLDQGLQFLIQYYNGEERAKGNILERFSAQQFPDLHSELNLSSLELGDSALYFCASSVGGQGKNEQFFGPGTRLTVL.

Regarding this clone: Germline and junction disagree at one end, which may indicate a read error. This chain's CDR3 is CASTSDRGKGNQPQNF. The CDR3 DNA reads as TGCGCCAGCACCTCGGACAGGGGCAAGGGCAATCAGCCCCAGAATTTT. The chain uses TRBV5-1 and TRBJ1-5, with 9 bases matching TRBD1. CDR1 SGHRS and CDR2 YFSETQ come from the germline V gene. This CDR3 is built from 16 residues.

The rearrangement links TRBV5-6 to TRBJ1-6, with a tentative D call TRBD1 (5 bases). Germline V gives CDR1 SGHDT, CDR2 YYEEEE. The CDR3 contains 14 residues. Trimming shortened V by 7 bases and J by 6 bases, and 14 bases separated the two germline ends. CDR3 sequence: CASHPQGPNSPLHF. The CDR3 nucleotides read TGTGCCAGCCACCCTCAGGGCCCTAATTCACCCCTCCACTTT.

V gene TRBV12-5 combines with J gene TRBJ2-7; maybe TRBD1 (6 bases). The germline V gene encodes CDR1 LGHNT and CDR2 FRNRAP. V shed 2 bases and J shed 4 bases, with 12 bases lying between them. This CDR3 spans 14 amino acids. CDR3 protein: CASGLSQGQYEQYF. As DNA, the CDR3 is TGTGCTAGTGGTTTGAGCCAGGGGCAATACGAGCAGTACTTC.

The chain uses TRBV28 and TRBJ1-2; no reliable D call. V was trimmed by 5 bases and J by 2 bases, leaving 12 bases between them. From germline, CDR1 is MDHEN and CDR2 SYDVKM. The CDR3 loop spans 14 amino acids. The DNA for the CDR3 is TGTGCCAGCAGTCTCCAGGCCCTCAACTATGGCTACACCTTC. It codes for CASSLQALNYGYTF.

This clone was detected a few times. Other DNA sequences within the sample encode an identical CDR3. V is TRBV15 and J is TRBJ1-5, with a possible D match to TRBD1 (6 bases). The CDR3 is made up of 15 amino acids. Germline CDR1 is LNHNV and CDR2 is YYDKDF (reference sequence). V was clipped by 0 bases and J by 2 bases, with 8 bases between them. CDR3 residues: CATSRDPGGNQPQHF. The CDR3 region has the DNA TGTGCCACCAGCAGAGATCCAGGGGGCAATCAGCCCCAGCATTTT. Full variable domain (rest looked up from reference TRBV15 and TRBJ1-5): DAMVIQNPRYQVTQFGKPVTLSCSQTLNHNVMYWYQQKSSQAPKLLFHYYDKDFNNEADTPDNFQSRRPNTSFCFLDIRSPGLGDTAMYLCATSRDPGGNQPQHFGDGTRLSIL.

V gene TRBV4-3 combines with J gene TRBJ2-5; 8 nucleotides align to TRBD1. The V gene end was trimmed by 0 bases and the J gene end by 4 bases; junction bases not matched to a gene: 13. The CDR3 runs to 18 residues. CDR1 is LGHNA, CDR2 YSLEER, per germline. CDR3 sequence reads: CASSQEIRWTGPIETQYF. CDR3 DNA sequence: TGCGCCAGCAGCCAAGAAATCAGATGGACAGGGCCGATAGAGACCCAGTACTTC.

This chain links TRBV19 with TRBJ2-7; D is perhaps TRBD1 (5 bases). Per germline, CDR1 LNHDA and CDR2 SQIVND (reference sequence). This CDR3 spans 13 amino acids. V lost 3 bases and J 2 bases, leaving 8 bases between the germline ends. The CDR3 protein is CASSIDSTYEQYF. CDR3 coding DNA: TGTGCCAGTAGTATTGACAGCACCTACGAGCAGTACTTC. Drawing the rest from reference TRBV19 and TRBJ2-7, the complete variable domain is DGGITQSPKYLFRKEGQNVTLSCEQNLNHDAMYWYRQDPGQGLRLIYYSQIVNDFQKGDIAEGYSVSREKKESFPLTVTSAQKNPTAFYLCASSIDSTYEQYFGPGTRLTVT.